Listed below are T cell receptor beta chains from one sample, sequenced in a study of blood T cell repertoires in COVID-19. This table comes from immunoSEQ multiplex PCR, and its TCRdb copy is limited to in-frame clones, with some not included. This sample carries 150,000 to 200,000 clones, roughly 86% of them seen once, and the ten largest clones take 2.5% to 3%. The sequencing sample was made of peripheral blood. Receptor source: a woman older than 75 with COVID-19, enrolled during active disease. CDR3s include the opening cysteine and the closing phenylalanine or tryptophan. D genes are given only for firm matches. Size is omitted from some rows. Given values are once, few, many or a class for expanded clones.

size | D | length | J | V | DNA | CDR3
. | . | 16 | TRBJ2-3 | TRBV5-6 | TGTGCCAGCAGCTTGCTGGGGGGTGGAAGCACAGATACGCAGTATTTT | CASSLLGGGSTDTQYF
. | . | 13 | TRBJ1-2 | TRBV18 | TGTGCCAGCTCACCCTTGGACAGCGCTGGCTACACCTTC | CASSPLDSAGYTF
. | . | 16 | TRBJ2-7 | TRBV5-5 | TGTGCCAGCAGCCCGGCCCCTGGGCGGGACTTATACGAGCAGTACTTC | CASSPAPGRDLYEQYF
. | . | 12 | TRBJ2-7 | TRBV7-9 | TGTGCCAGCAGCTTCAATAGTGACGAGCAGTACTTC | CASSFNSDEQYF
. | TRBD1 | 16 | TRBJ2-7 | TRBV2 | TGTGCCAGCAATGGGGGGGGACAGGGAGGCTCCTACGAGCAGTACTTC | CASNGGGQGGSYEQYF
. | TRBD2 | 16 | TRBJ2-1 | TRBV27 | TGTGCCAGCAGTCTAACCCGGGTAGCGGGAGTCAATGAGCAGTTCTTC | CASSLTRVAGVNEQFF
. | . | 13 | TRBJ2-2 | TRBV7-6 | TGTGCCAGCAGCCCCGGGAACACCGGGGAGCTGTTTTTT | CASSPGNTGELFF
. | . | 15 | TRBJ2-2 | TRBV5-1 | TGCGCCAGCAGCTTGGGGTCGGGGAACACCGGGGAGCTGTTTTTT | CASSLGSGNTGELFF
. | . | 11 | TRBJ1-1 | TRBV28 | TGTGCCAGCAGTCCAATCACTGAAGCTTTCTTT | CASSPITEAFF
. | . | 14 | TRBJ2-5 | TRBV11-1 | TGTGCCAGCAGCTTTGGCCAGGGTGGGGAGACCCAGTACTTC | CASSFGQGGETQYF
. | TRBD2 | 18 | TRBJ2-1 | TRBV6-2/TRBV6-3 | TGTGCCAGCAGTTACTCTGAGGGGAGCGGGATAAGGAACAATGAGCAGTTCTTC | CASSYSEGSGIRNNEQFF
few | TRBD1 | 13 | TRBJ2-1 | TRBV2 | TGTGCCAGCAGTTGGCAGGGGGACAATGAGCAGTTCTTC | CASSWQGDNEQFF
. | . | 14 | TRBJ2-3 | TRBV10-2 | TGCGCCAGCAGGCCCGAAGGGGGTGGAGATACGCAGTATTTT | CASRPEGGGDTQYF
. | . | 16 | TRBJ2-4 | TRBV4-2 | TGTGCCAGCAGCGATCCCTCGGGATCGTGGGGAAACATTCAGTACTTC | CASSDPSGSWGNIQYF
. | . | 17 | TRBJ1-4 | TRBV4-1 | TGCGCCAGCAGCGGATCCGATACAGGGCCCTCTAATGAAAAACTGTTTTTT | CASSGSDTGPSNEKLFF
few | TRBD2 | 15 | TRBJ2-5 | TRBV20-1 | TGCAGTGCTAGTGAGACTAGCGGGGGTAAAGAGACCCAGTACTTC | CSASETSGGKETQYF
. | . | 11 | TRBJ2-7 | TRBV6-2/TRBV6-3 | TGTGCCAGCAGTACTTACTACGAGCAGTACTTC | CASSTYYEQYF
. | . | 9 | TRBJ2-5 | TRBV11-3 | TGTGCCAGCAGCTCCCAGGCTTACTTC | CASSSQAYF
. | . | 13 | TRBJ2-2 | TRBV24-1 | TGTGCCACCAGGGACCCAGGGACCGGGGAGCTGTTTTTT | CATRDPGTGELFF
. | . | 13 | TRBJ2-3 | TRBV7-3 | TGTGCCAGCAGCTTAACTAGCGTTGGTACGCAGTATTTT | CASSLTSVGTQYF
. | . | 14 | TRBJ1-4 | TRBV6-1 | TGTGCCAGCAGTGATCAGGGTACTAATGAAAAACTGTTTTTT | CASSDQGTNEKLFF
. | . | 13 | TRBJ1-5 | TRBV6-5 | TGTGCCAGCAGTTACGGCCCCGTCGAGCCCCAGCATTTT | CASSYGPVEPQHF
once | TRBD1 | 18 | TRBJ2-3 | TRBV2 | TGTGCCAGCAGTGGACAGGGGGTTTGGCGGGAGAGCGCAGATACGCAGTATTTT | CASSGQGVWRESADTQYF
once | . | 15 | TRBJ2-5 | TRBV7-9 | TGTGCCAGCAGCTTAGGGCCAGGGGTGAAAGAGACCCAGTACTTC | CASSLGPGVKETQYF
. | . | 14 | TRBJ2-7 | TRBV7-9 | TGTGCCAGCAGCCCCGCCGGGAGTACCTACGAGCAGTACTTC | CASSPAGSTYEQYF
. | . | 16 | TRBJ2-3 | TRBV9 | TGTGCCAGCAGCGTAGTGACAGATCCTCAGGGAGATACGCAGTATTTT | CASSVVTDPQGDTQYF
. | . | 14 | TRBJ2-2 | TRBV7-2 | TGTGCCAGCAACAAACACCCGAACACCGGGGAGCTGTTTTTT | CASNKHPNTGELFF
. | TRBD2 | 14 | TRBJ2-7 | TRBV5-1 | TGCGCCAGCAGCTTGGAGAGCGGGAGAACAGAGCAGTACTTC | CASSLESGRTEQYF
. | . | 14 | TRBJ1-1 | TRBV28 | TGTGCCAGCGCACAAGGGGCGAAGTACACTGAAGCTTTCTTT | CASAQGAKYTEAFF
. | TRBD2 | 17 | TRBJ2-5 | TRBV6-4 | TGTGCCAGCAGTGACCTCTCGCGGGGGGGCCCCCAAGAGACCCAGTACTTC | CASSDLSRGGPQETQYF
. | TRBD2 | 12 | TRBJ2-1 | TRBV19 | TGTGCCAGTAGTATTATAGCGGGAGAGCAGTTCTTC | CASSIIAGEQFF
few | . | 13 | TRBJ1-3 | TRBV4-3 | TGCGCCAGCAGCCAAGATTTAGGAAACACCATATATTTT | CASSQDLGNTIYF
. | . | 13 | TRBJ2-3 | TRBV13 | TGTGCCAGCAGCTTACGGGGTACAGATACGCAGTATTTT | CASSLRGTDTQYF
. | TRBD2 | 14 | TRBJ2-1 | TRBV11-2 | TGTGCCAGCAGCCTAGCGGGGGGTCACAATGAGCAGTTCTTC | CASSLAGGHNEQFF
. | . | 13 | TRBJ2-3 | TRBV9 | TGTGCCAGCAGCCCTCAGGGGATAGGTACGCAGTATTTT | CASSPQGIGTQYF
. | TRBD1 | 15 | TRBJ1-2 | TRBV6-6 | TGTGCCAGCAGCCATACGGGACAGCTTGAGGATGGCTACACCTTC | CASSHTGQLEDGYTF
. | TRBD1 | 15 | TRBJ2-7 | TRBV18 | TGTGCCAGCTCACCTCATACCGGGACAGTCTACGAGCAGTACTTC | CASSPHTGTVYEQYF
. | TRBD1 | 14 | TRBJ2-1 | TRBV7-9 | TGTGCCAGCAGCTTGACAGGGTCGTACAATGAGCAGTTCTTC | CASSLTGSYNEQFF
once | . | 14 | TRBJ2-3 | TRBV27 | TGTGCCAGCAGTTATGGAGGGGGCACAGATACGCAGTATTTT | CASSYGGGTDTQYF
. | . | 13 | TRBJ1-4 | TRBV4-1 | TGCGCCAGCAGCCTAGCAGTACGTGAAAAACTGTTTTTT | CASSLAVREKLFF
. | TRBD2 | 15 | TRBJ2-1 | TRBV7-3 | TGTGCCAGCAGCTTAAGTCTAGCGGGAGCGAATGAGCAGTTCTTC | CASSLSLAGANEQFF
. | . | 18 | TRBJ2-2 | TRBV9 | TGTGCCAGCAGCGTAGGGGCTCCAGATTTCGCGAACACCGGGGAGCTGTTTTTT | CASSVGAPDFANTGELFF
. | . | 15 | TRBJ2-3 | TRBV4-1 | TGCGCCAGCAGCCAACGGGAAGGGTCCACAGATACGCAGTATTTT | CASSQREGSTDTQYF
. | TRBD1 | 16 | TRBJ1-1 | TRBV5-4 | TGTGCCAGCAGCTGGGGACAGGGGAACATGAACACTGAAGCTTTCTTT | CASSWGQGNMNTEAFF
. | TRBD2 | 15 | TRBJ2-5 | TRBV5-1 | TGCGCCAGCAGCTTGGGATTAGCGGGAGGCGAGACCCAGTACTTC | CASSLGLAGGETQYF
. | . | 15 | TRBJ1-6 | TRBV28 | TGTGCCAGCAGTTCGCCCGGGGGCTATAATTCACCCCTCCACTTT | CASSSPGGYNSPLHF
. | . | 14 | TRBJ2-5 | TRBV19 | TGTGCCAGTAGTATCCAGATTTACCAAGAGACCCAGTACTTC | CASSIQIYQETQYF
. | TRBD2 | 14 | TRBJ2-7 | TRBV2 | TGTGCCAGCAGGGGACTAGCGGGAGGCGACGAGCAGTACTTC | CASRGLAGGDEQYF
. | TRBD1 | 14 | TRBJ1-1 | TRBV6-1 | TGTGCCAGCAGTGAATATGACAGGGTTACTGAAGCTTTCTTT | CASSEYDRVTEAFF
once | TRBD1 | 14 | TRBJ2-5 | TRBV7-9 | TGTGCCAGCAGTCGGACAGGGGGAGCAGAGACCCAGTACTTC | CASSRTGGAETQYF
. | . | 13 | TRBJ1-3 | TRBV6-5 | TGTGCCAGCAGTTACGGGGGGGCAATGCCCATATATTTT | CASSYGGAMPIYF
. | . | 16 | TRBJ1-1 | TRBV9 | TGTGCCAGCAGCGTAGGAAGTCCGGGGTTGAACACTGAAGCTTTCTTT | CASSVGSPGLNTEAFF
. | TRBD2 | 14 | TRBJ2-7 | TRBV2 | TGTGCCAGCAGTGAGGGACTAGCGGGAAACGAGCAGTACTTC | CASSEGLAGNEQYF
. | . | 12 | TRBJ2-1 | TRBV13 | TGTGCCAGCAGCTTAGTGGGACTCGAGCAGTTCTTC | CASSLVGLEQFF
. | TRBD1 | 16 | TRBJ2-3 | TRBV6-6 | TGTGCCAGCAGTCGAACCGGGACAGGGGGCCTAGATACGCAGTATTTT | CASSRTGTGGLDTQYF